Following are 17 T cell receptor beta chains from one sample sequenced in a study of blood T cells in healthy people across ages. With a J-beta primer mix and a sample-barcoded 5' primer, a second PCR ran roughly 6 to 11 cycles. TCRdb passed the 5' RACE reads through MiXCR, listing each CDR3 protein once. The sample carries 1.5 million to 2 million distinct CDR3 sequences, approximately 28% recorded once. The material sequenced was blood. These TCRs come from a woman younger than 45 in good health.

The J gene is TRBJ1-1, the V gene TRBV30; D not resolved. This CDR3 is 10 amino acids long. CDR1 and CDR2 from the germline V gene are GTSNPN and SVGIG (reference sequence). The CDR3 nucleotides read TGTGCTGGCGGTAGGGCTGAAGCTTTCTTT. This translates into CAGGRAEAFF.

The CDR3 spells CASSQDYRVYEQFF. CDR3 in DNA: TGTGCCAGCAGCCAAGATTACAGGGTCTATGAGCAGTTCTTC. V gene TRBV3-1 combines with J gene TRBJ2-1; tentatively, D is TRBD1 (6 bases). CDR3 length equals 14 residues. V was clipped by 0 bases and J by 8 bases, with 11 bases between them. From germline, CDR1 is LGHDT and CDR2 YNNKEL (reference sequence).

V usage is TRBV5-1 and J usage is TRBJ2-6; D is possibly TRBD1 (6 bases). V was shortened by 0 bases and J by 2 bases, with 6 bases between the two germline ends. CDR3 length: 15 amino acids. In germline, CDR1 is SGHRS, CDR2 YFSETQ. The CDR3 DNA reads as TGCGCCAGCAGCTTGGGGGACACTGGGGCCAACGTCCTGACTTTC. As protein: CASSLGDTGANVLTF. The whole variable domain, remainder taken from reference TRBV5-1 and TRBJ2-6, is KAGVTQTPRYLIKTRGQQVTLSCSPISGHRSVSWYQQTPGQGLQFLFEYFSETQRNKGNFPGRFSGRQFSNSRSEMNVSTLELGDSALYLCASSLGDTGANVLTFGAGSRLTVL.

This clonotype was seen more than once but under ten times. The rearrangement uses TRBV3-1 and TRBJ2-7; D is ambiguous. V was clipped by 2 bases and J by 2 bases, with 10 bases between them. The CDR3 runs to 14 residues. The V gene's germline CDR1 is LGHDT and CDR2 YNNKEL (reference sequence). CDR3 sequence reads: CASSQSESTYEQYF. CDR3 sequence (DNA): TGTGCCAGCAGCCAAAGCGAAAGCACCTACGAGCAGTACTTC.

There are a few counts of this clonotype. The gene calls are TRBV11-2 and TRBJ2-3; D may be TRBD2 (5 bases). Germline assignment: CDR1 SGHAT and CDR2 FQNNGV. V lost 7 bases and J 0 bases, leaving 14 bases between the germline ends. This CDR3 comprises 15 residues. The CDR3 DNA follows: TGTGCCAGCACCCTCGGCAGCGGTAGCACAGATACGCAGTATTTT. As protein: CASTLGSGSTDTQYF.

This clonotype appeared a few times. The J gene is TRBJ1-4, the V gene TRBV12-3 or TRBV12-4, with TRBD1 as a possible D gene (5 bases). Trimming stripped 7 bases from V and 6 bases from J, with 12 bases between. This CDR3 is built from 13 residues. DNA of the CDR3: TGTGCCAGCATCCCGTCGGGGGATGAAAAACTGTTTTTT. It is translated as CASIPSGDEKLFF.

The genes are TRBV7-3 and TRBJ2-6; D may be TRBD1 (5 bases). Germline-derived CDR1 and CDR2 are SGHTA and FQGTGA. The V gene lost 1 base and the J gene lost 2 bases, with 9 bases spanning the gap. The CDR3 sequence is 16 residues long. The CDR3 DNA sequence: TGTGCCAGCAGCTTAAATTCAGGGACTGGGGCCAACGTCCTGACTTTC. It yields the protein CASSLNSGTGANVLTF.

The chain has TRBV6-5 and TRBJ1-2; D may be TRBD1 (5 bases). This CDR3 spans 13 amino acids. Germline assignment: CDR1 MNHEY and CDR2 SVGAGI. Trimming stripped 6 bases from V and 8 bases from J, with 16 bases between. The CDR3 loop reads CASSIDGTEGYTF. The CDR3 coding sequence is TGTGCCAGCAGCATTGACGGGACGGAAGGCTACACCTTC.

In its sample, this clonotype was seen a few times. The rearrangement joins TRBV5-5 to TRBJ2-7, with TRBD2 matching 12 bases. From germline, CDR1 is SGHKS and CDR2 YYEKEE (reference sequence). Trimming took 4 bases from V and 3 from J; bases not matched to a gene: 11. The CDR3 totals 17 residues. The CDR3 loop is CASSPTRTSGAYYEQYF. The DNA of the CDR3 is TGTGCCAGCAGCCCAACTAGGACTAGCGGGGCCTACTACGAGCAGTACTTC. Together with reference TRBV5-5 and TRBJ2-7, the CDR3 gives the full variable domain: DAGVTQSPTHLIKTRGQQVTLRCSPISGHKSVSWYQQVLGQGPQFIFQYYEKEERGRGNFPDRFSARQFPNYSSELNVNALLLGDSALYLCASSPTRTSGAYYEQYFGPGTRLTVT.

The genes are TRBV5-1 and TRBJ2-1; 9 nucleotides align to TRBD2. CDR1 is SGHRS and CDR2 is YFSETQ in the germline V gene. The V and J ends lost 8 bases and 2 bases, in that order; junction bases with no gene match: 8. This CDR3 has 15 residues. Here the CDR3 reads CASTPGGGAYNEQFF. CDR3 nucleotide sequence: TGCGCCAGTACCCCTGGCGGGGGGGCCTACAATGAGCAGTTCTTC.

In its sample, this clonotype was seen a few times. A junction end diverges from the germline sequence, so it may reflect a read error. The rearrangement joins TRBV9 to TRBJ2-2; 7 bases fit TRBD2. The CDR3 covers 13 residues. Germline V gives CDR1 SGDLS, CDR2 YYNGEE. This chain's CDR3 is CASSVQGSGERFF. CDR3 nucleotides: TGTGCCAGCAGCGTACAGGGCAGCGGGGAGCGGTTTTTT. The full variable domain, in which reference TRBV9 and TRBJ2-2 provide the parts outside the CDR3, is DSGVTQTPKHLITATGQRVTLRCSPRSGDLSVYWYQQSLDQGLQFLIQYYNGEERAKGNILERFSAQQFPDLHSELNLSSLELGDSALYFCASSVQGSGERFFGEGSRLTVL.

The rearrangement links TRBV5-5 to TRBJ2-7; TRBD1 agrees at 10 bases. This CDR3 is built from 14 residues. Germline V gives CDR1 SGHKS, CDR2 YYEKEE (reference sequence). With 6 bases clipped from V and 4 bases from J, the junction kept 7 bases outside the gene matches. CDR3 nucleotide sequence: TGTGCCAGCACCGAGACAGGGGGCTTTTACGAGCAGTACTTC. Protein: CASTETGGFYEQYF.

The V gene is TRBV12-3 or TRBV12-4, the J gene TRBJ1-5; 8 nucleotides align to TRBD1. This CDR3 has 17 amino acids. V lost 0 bases and J lost 6; bases outside the gene matches: 10. CDR3 nucleotide sequence: TGTGCCAGCAGTTTAGCCGCGCGCAGGGGGCTCGGTCAGCCCCAGCATTTT. Translated: CASSLAARRGLGQPQHF.

V gene TRBV5-5 combines with J gene TRBJ2-2; the D gene is possibly TRBD1 (6 bases). Per germline, CDR1 SGHKS and CDR2 YYEKEE (reference sequence). Deletions cut 6 bases from V and 0 bases from J, with 18 bases between. The CDR3 has 17 amino acids. The CDR3 region is CASIEGVGGTNTGELFF. CDR3 in DNA: TGTGCCAGCATCGAGGGGGTAGGGGGTACGAACACCGGGGAGCTGTTTTTT.

This clonotype came up a few times. The chain is built from TRBV5-5 and TRBJ2-1, with TRBD2 matching over 14 bases. CDR1 is SGHKS and CDR2 is YYEKEE in the germline V gene (reference sequence). With 5 bases clipped from V and 7 bases from J, the junction kept 8 bases outside the gene matches. This CDR3 region has 16 residues. The CDR3 region has the DNA TGTGCCAGCAGTTTGACTAGCGGGGGGGCGAGGAATGAGCAGTTCTTC. Residues: CASSLTSGGARNEQFF.

V is TRBV20-1 and J is TRBJ2-5, with D maybe TRBD2 (6 bases). The CDR3 totals 15 residues. Germline CDR1 is DFQATT and CDR2 is SNEGSKA (reference sequence). V shed 1 base and J shed 5 bases, with 17 bases lying between them. The CDR3 nucleotides are TGCAGTGCTAGAGTCGGAGGAGGGTGGTACGAGACCCAGTACTTC. This sequence encodes CSARVGGGWYETQYF.

This clonotype has only a few counts. V and J are TRBV28 and TRBJ1-4; tentatively, D is TRBD1 (6 bases). Germline assignment: CDR1 MDHEN and CDR2 SYDVKM. The CDR3 length is 14 residues. Trimming took off 5 bases at V and 1 base at J, with 8 bases between the two ends. The CDR3 loop reads CASSTQGTNEKLFF. CDR3 nucleotide sequence: TGTGCCAGCAGTACACAGGGAACTAATGAAAAACTGTTTTTT.